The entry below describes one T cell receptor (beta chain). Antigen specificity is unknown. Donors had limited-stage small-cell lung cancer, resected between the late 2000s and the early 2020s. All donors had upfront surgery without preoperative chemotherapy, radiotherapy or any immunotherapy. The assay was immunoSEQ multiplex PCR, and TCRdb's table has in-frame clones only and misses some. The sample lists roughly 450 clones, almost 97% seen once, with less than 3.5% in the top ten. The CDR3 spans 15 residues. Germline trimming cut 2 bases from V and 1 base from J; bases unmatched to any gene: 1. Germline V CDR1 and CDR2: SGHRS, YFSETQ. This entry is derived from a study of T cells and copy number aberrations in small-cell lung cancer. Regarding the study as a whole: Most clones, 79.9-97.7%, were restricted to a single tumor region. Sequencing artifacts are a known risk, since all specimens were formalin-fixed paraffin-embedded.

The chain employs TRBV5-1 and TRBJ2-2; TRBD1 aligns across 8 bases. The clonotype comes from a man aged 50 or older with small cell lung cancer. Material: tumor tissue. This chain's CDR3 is CASSFGQGNTGELFF. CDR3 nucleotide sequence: TGCGCCAGCAGCTTCGGACAGGGGAACACCGGGGAGCTGTTTTTT.